This TCR beta chain was identified in a study of radiation and T cells in renal cell carcinoma. Time point here: blood 4 weeks post-SBRT, at nephrectomy. Treatment meaning: 15 Gy SBRT to primary tumor, nephrectomy 4 weeks later. After SBRT, blood was collected at 2 and 4 weeks, plus baseline. General study findings and limits: In blood, top tumor clones expanded by 2 weeks, shrinking by 4.

Comments on this clone: Its cognate antigen is unknown.

V shed 4 bases and J shed 3 bases, with 10 bases lying between them. Germline loops: CDR1 SGHTA, CDR2 FQGNSA. The CDR3 totals 15 residues. TCRdb's table, derived via immunoSEQ multiplex PCR, lists solely in-frame clones and lacks some. The repertoire consists of some 64,000 clones, with 60% to 85% occurring once and the leading ten covering around 6.8%. J is TRBJ2-6 and V is TRBV7-2; D is unclear. The source material was blood, sampled from a patient whose treatment included radiotherapy and nephrectomy. This TCR was recovered from a man aged 55-75 years with renal cell carcinoma. CDR3 sequence reads: CASSSPGVGANVLTF. The CDR3 nucleotides read TGTGCCAGCAGCTCCCCTGGGGTTGGGGCCAACGTCCTGACTTTC.